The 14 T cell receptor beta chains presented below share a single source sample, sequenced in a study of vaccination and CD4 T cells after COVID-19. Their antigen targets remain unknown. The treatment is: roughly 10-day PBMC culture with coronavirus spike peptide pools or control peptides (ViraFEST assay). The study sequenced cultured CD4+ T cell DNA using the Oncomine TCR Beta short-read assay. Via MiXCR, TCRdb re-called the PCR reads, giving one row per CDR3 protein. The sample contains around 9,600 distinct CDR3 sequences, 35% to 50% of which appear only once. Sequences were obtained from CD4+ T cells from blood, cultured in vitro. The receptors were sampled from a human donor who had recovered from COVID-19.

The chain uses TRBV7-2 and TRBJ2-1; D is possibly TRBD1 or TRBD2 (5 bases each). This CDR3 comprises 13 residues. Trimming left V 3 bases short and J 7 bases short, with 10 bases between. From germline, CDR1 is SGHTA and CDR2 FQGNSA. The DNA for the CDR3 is TGTGCCAGCAGCTTTGAGGGGTTGAATGAGCAGTTCTTC. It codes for CASSFEGLNEQFF.

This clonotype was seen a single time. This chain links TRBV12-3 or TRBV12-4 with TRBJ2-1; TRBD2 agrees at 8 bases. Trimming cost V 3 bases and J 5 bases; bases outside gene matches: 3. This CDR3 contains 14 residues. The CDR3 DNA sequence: TGTGCCAGCAGTTTTATACTAGCGGACAATGAGCAGTTCTTC. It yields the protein CASSFILADNEQFF.

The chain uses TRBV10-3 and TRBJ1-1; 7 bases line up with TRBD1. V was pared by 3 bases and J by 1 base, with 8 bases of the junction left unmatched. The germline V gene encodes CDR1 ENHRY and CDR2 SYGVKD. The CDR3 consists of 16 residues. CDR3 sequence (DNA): TGTGCCATCAGTGAACGACAGGGAGGTACGAACACTGAAGCTTTCTTT. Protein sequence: CAISERQGGTNTEAFF.

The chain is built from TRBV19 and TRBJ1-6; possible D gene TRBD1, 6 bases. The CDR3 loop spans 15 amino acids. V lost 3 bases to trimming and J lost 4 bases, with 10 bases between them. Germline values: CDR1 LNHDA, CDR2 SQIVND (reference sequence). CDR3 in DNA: TGTGCCAGTAGTATGGGCGGGACATATAATTCACCCCTCCACTTT. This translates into CASSMGGTYNSPLHF.

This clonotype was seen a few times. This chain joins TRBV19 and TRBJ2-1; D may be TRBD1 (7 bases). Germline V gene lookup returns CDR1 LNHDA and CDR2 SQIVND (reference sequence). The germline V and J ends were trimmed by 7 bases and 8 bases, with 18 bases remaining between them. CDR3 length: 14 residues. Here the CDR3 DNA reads TGTGCCAGTATGGCAGGGGGGCATTGGGATGAGCAGTTCTTC. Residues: CASMAGGHWDEQFF.

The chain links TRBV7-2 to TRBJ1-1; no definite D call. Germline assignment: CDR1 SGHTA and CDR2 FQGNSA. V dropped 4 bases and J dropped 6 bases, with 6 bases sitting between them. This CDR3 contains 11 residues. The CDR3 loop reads CASSSPPEAFF. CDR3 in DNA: TGTGCCAGCAGCTCCCCACCTGAAGCTTTCTTT.

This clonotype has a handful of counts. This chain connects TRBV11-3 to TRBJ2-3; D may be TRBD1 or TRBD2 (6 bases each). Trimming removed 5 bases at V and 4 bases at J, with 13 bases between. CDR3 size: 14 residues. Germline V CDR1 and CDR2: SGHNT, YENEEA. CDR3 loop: CASSGGTSADTQYF. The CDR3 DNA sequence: TGTGCCAGCAGCGGAGGGACATCCGCAGATACGCAGTATTTT.

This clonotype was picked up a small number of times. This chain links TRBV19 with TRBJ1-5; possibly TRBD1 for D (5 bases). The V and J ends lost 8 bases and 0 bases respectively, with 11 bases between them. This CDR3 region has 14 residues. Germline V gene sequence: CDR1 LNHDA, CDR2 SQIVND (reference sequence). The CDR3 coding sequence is TGTGCCAGTTCCCCCGGGGGTAGCAATCAGCCCCAGCATTTT. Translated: CASSPGGSNQPQHF. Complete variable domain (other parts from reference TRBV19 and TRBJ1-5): DGGITQSPKYLFRKEGQNVTLSCEQNLNHDAMYWYRQDPGQGLRLIYYSQIVNDFQKGDIAEGYSVSREKKESFPLTVTSAQKNPTAFYLCASSPGGSNQPQHFGDGTRLSIL.

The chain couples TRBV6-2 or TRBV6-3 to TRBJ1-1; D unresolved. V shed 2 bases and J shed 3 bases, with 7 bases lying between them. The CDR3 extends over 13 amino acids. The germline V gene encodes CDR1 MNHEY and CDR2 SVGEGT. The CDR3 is CASSYRVDTEAFF. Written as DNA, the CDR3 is TGTGCCAGCAGTTACAGGGTCGACACTGAAGCTTTCTTT.

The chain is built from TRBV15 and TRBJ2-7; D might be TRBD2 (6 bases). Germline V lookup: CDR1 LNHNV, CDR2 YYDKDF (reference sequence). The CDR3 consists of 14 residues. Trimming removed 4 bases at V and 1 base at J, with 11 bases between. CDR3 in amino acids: CATSKPGGSYEQYF. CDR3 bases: TGTGCCACCAGCAAGCCCGGGGGATCCTACGAGCAGTACTTC.

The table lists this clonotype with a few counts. The CDR3 region has the DNA TGTGCCAGCAGTACGGACAGGGCTCTTTCACCCCTCCACTTT. Its protein product is CASSTDRALSPLHF. The V and J genes are TRBV6-2 or TRBV6-3 and TRBJ1-6; 8 bases map to TRBD1. CDR1 and CDR2 from the germline V gene are MNHEY and SVGEGT. This CDR3 spans 14 amino acids. The ends lost 5 bases at V and 9 bases at J; junction bases unmatched: 6.

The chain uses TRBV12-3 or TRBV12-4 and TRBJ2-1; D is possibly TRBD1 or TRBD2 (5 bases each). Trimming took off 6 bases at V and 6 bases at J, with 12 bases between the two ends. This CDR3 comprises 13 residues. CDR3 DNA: TGTGCCAGCAGGGGGGATCCAGTCAATGAGCAGTTCTTC. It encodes CASRGDPVNEQFF.

This CDR3 is CASSWSRAPVDTQYF. The CDR3, as DNA: TGTGCCAGCAGCTGGAGCCGGGCCCCAGTGGATACGCAGTATTTT. The gene calls are TRBV7-8 and TRBJ2-3, with D uncertain. Germline assignment: CDR1 SGHVS and CDR2 FQNEAQ. The CDR3 has 15 amino acids. V was cut by 4 bases and J by 6 bases, with 17 bases left in between.

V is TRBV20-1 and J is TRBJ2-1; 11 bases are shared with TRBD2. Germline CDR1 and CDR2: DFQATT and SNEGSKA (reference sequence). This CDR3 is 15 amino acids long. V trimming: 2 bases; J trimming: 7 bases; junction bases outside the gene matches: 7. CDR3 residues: CSARPTSGTFNEQFF. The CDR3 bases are TGCAGTGCTAGACCGACTAGCGGGACTTTTAATGAGCAGTTCTTC.